Below are 22 T cell receptor beta chains sequenced from a single sample in a study of identical twins. TCRdb processed the 5' RACE reads anew with MiXCR; each CDR3 protein has one entry. The sample carries around 450,000 distinct CDR3 sequences, 14% recorded once. These data were also filed under a second study, of yellow fever vaccine responses in identical twins.

The sequenced sample consisted of CD4+ T cells sorted from blood. The origin of the receptors is a woman between 18 and 30 years old in good health.

This clonotype came up a few times. The chain couples TRBV27 to TRBJ1-1; D is unresolved. Germline lookup yields CDR1 MNHEY and CDR2 SMNVEV (reference sequence). The CDR3 consists of 13 residues. Trimming removed 3 bases from V and 3 bases from J, with 8 bases in between. Here the CDR3 DNA reads TGTGCCAGCAGTTTCAAGGCGGACACTGAAGCTTTCTTT. Its protein product is CASSFKADTEAFF.

V is TRBV6-2 or TRBV6-3 and J is TRBJ2-1; D is ambiguous. Trimming took 10 bases from V and 0 from J, leaving 10 bases between them. Germline V gene lookup returns CDR1 MNHEY and CDR2 SVGEGT. This CDR3 contains 13 residues. CDR3 in amino acids: CATSLSSYNEQFF. In DNA, the CDR3 is TGTGCCACCTCGTTAAGCTCCTACAATGAGCAGTTCTTC.

This clonotype has a handful of counts. V gene TRBV9 combines with J gene TRBJ2-5, with D possibly matching TRBD2 (5 bases). Germline V gene lookup returns CDR1 SGDLS and CDR2 YYNGEE. Trimming stripped 0 bases from V and 7 bases from J, with 10 bases between. The CDR3 totals 13 residues. CDR3 DNA sequence: TGTGCCAGCAGCGTAGATGGGAGAGGGACCCAGTACTTC. Translating it yields CASSVDGRGTQYF.

This clonotype was found a few times. The chain uses TRBV11-2 and TRBJ1-6; D may be TRBD1 (5 bases). The better agreement between TRBJ1-1 and the DNA end casts doubt on the J call. The CDR3 runs 12 residues. Germline V lookup: CDR1 SGHAT, CDR2 FQNNGV. This chain's CDR3 is CASSLGLGQAFF. Here the CDR3 DNA reads TGTGCCAGCAGCTTAGGGTTGGGGCAGGCTTTCTTT.

The rearrangement joins TRBV12-3 or TRBV12-4 to TRBJ2-1; 15 bases agree with TRBD2. The ends lost 7 bases at V and 6 bases at J; junction bases unmatched: 7. This CDR3 has 16 residues. The CDR3, as DNA: TGTGCCAGCAACGGACTAGCGGGGGGGCCAAGCAATGAGCAGTTCTTC. This sequence encodes CASNGLAGGPSNEQFF.

This clonotype was seen a few times. The chain uses TRBV5-1 and TRBJ2-2; D gene uncertain. The CDR3 has 16 residues. The V gene lost 1 base and the J gene lost 4 bases, with 14 bases spanning the gap. Per the germline V gene, CDR1 is SGHRS and CDR2 is YFSETQ. The CDR3 reads CASSLKAPRVTGELFF. As DNA, the CDR3 is TGCGCCAGCAGCTTGAAGGCGCCCCGTGTCACCGGGGAGCTGTTTTTT.

This clonotype was observed a handful of times. The J gene is TRBJ2-5, the V gene TRBV19; weak D call: TRBD2 (7 bases). CDR1 and CDR2 (germline): LNHDA, SQIVND (reference sequence). V was cut by 3 bases and J by 5 bases, with 16 bases left in between. CDR3 length equals 15 residues. CDR3 sequence (DNA): TGTGCCAGTAGTATCGGCGGGGGCCAGAAGGAGACCCAGTACTTC. It yields the protein CASSIGGGQKETQYF.

This clonotype was picked up a small number of times. The chain carries TRBV6-1 and TRBJ2-1, with 8 bases fitting TRBD2. Trimming at V came to 4 bases and at J to 3 bases, leaving 5 bases not matched to a gene. The germline gives CDR1 MNHNS, CDR2 SASEGT. The CDR3 is 15 residues long. The CDR3 is CASSGTSRIYNEQFF. DNA for the CDR3: TGTGCCAGCAGTGGGACTAGCAGGATCTACAATGAGCAGTTCTTC.

This chain links TRBV12-3 or TRBV12-4 with TRBJ1-2; D unclear. The CDR3 loop spans 13 amino acids. V was cut by 1 base and J by 5 bases, with 8 bases left in between. The CDR3 DNA sequence: TGTGCCAGCAGTTTAGTTCAGCTTTATGGCTACACCTTC. This codes for CASSLVQLYGYTF.

A few counts support this clonotype. The chain carries TRBV9 and TRBJ2-1, with D perhaps matching TRBD2 (9 bases). CDR3 length equals 23 residues. Looked up from germline, CDR1 is SGDLS and CDR2 is YYNGEE. Trimming removed 0 bases at V and 6 bases at J, with 37 bases between. For the CDR3, the DNA is TGTGCCAGCAGCGTAGGGATGTGGGGACAGGAAAGAATCGCGGGAGGGCCTAGCAATGAGCAGTTCTTC. It yields the protein CASSVGMWGQERIAGGPSNEQFF.

This clonotype was counted between two and nine times. The chain combines TRBV10-2 with TRBJ2-6; D remains unclear. The V end lost 3 bases, the J end lost 1 base, and 7 bases lay between the germline ends. Germline V CDR1 and CDR2: WSHSY, SAAADI. The CDR3 extends over 15 amino acids. The CDR3: CASSDRVSGANVLTF. The CDR3 nucleotides are TGCGCCAGCAGTGATCGGGTATCTGGGGCCAACGTCCTGACTTTC.

The genes are TRBV20-1 and TRBJ2-3; D gene uncertain. V lost 0 bases and J lost 5, with 9 bases in between. This CDR3 is 13 amino acids long. The germline gives CDR1 DFQATT, CDR2 SNEGSKA (reference sequence). In DNA form, the CDR3 reads TGCAGTGCTAGAGATGTTGGACGAGATACGCAGTATTTT. This codes for CSARDVGRDTQYF.

This clonotype appeared a few times. The rearrangement uses TRBV6-5 and TRBJ2-5, with TRBD1 matching over 10 bases. Germline loops: CDR1 MNHEY, CDR2 SVGAGI. CDR3 length: 15 residues. V gave up 4 bases and J gave up 5 bases; unmatched junction bases: 7. This CDR3 is CASSSPGQGMETQYF. The CDR3 DNA follows: TGTGCCAGCAGTTCTCCGGGACAGGGGATGGAGACCCAGTACTTC.

This clonotype was detected a few times. This chain links TRBV5-1 with TRBJ2-1; D remains unclear. The CDR3 runs to 17 residues. Trimming removed 0 bases from V and 0 bases from J, with 13 bases in between. Germline V lookup: CDR1 SGHRS, CDR2 YFSETQ. CDR3 residues: CASSLVGSWSSYNEQFF. CDR3 DNA: TGCGCCAGCAGCTTGGTCGGTAGCTGGAGCTCCTACAATGAGCAGTTCTTC. The full variable domain, rest sourced from reference TRBV5-1 and TRBJ2-1, is KAGVTQTPRYLIKTRGQQVTLSCSPISGHRSVSWYQQTPGQGLQFLFEYFSETQRNKGNFPGRFSGRQFSNSRSEMNVSTLELGDSALYLCASSLVGSWSSYNEQFFGPGTRLTVL.

The chain couples TRBV11-1 to TRBJ1-3; D ambiguous. CDR3 length: 13 residues. Between the trimmed V and J ends, which lost 3 bases and 1 base, there was a span of 4 bases. The germline gives CDR1 SGHAT, CDR2 FQDESV (reference sequence). In nucleotides, the CDR3 is TGTGCCAGCAGCTTCGTGTCTGGAAACACCATATATTTT. Protein sequence: CASSFVSGNTIYF.

Only a few counts were recorded for this clonotype. The chain links TRBV12-3 or TRBV12-4 to TRBJ2-7; 12 bases align to TRBD1. The CDR3 extends over 19 amino acids. The V segment lost 5 bases and the J segment 6 bases; nucleotides outside the gene matches: 20. The CDR3 reads CASSPLPGTGGEFTTEQYF. The CDR3 DNA reads as TGTGCCAGCAGTCCTCTCCCCGGGACAGGGGGCGAATTCACTACCGAGCAGTACTTC.

Comments on this clonotype: Compared with germline, one end of the junction differs, possibly owing to a read error. V is TRBV7-2 and J is TRBJ1-2; the D gene is possibly TRBD1 (5 bases). Germline V CDR1 and CDR2: SGHTA, FQGNSA. CDR3 length: 15 residues. The CDR3 is CASSLDLGGNYGYTF. The CDR3 DNA reads as TGTGCCAGCAGTTTAGATCTCGGGGGAAACTATGGCTACACCTTC. Supplemented by reference TRBV7-2 and TRBJ1-2, the full variable domain reads GAGVSQSPSNKVTEKGKDVELRCDPISGHTALYWYRQSLGQGLEFLIYFQGNSAPDKSGLPSDRFSAERTGGSVSTLTIQRTQQEDSAVYLCASSLDLGGNYGYTFGSGTRLTVV.

In its sample, this clonotype was seen a few times. The chain recombines TRBV24-1 with TRBJ2-1; 7 bases fit TRBD2. The CDR3 spans 16 residues. V lost 1 base and J lost 6; bases outside the gene matches: 8. The germline CDR1 and CDR2 sequences are KGHDR and SFDVKD. The CDR3 loop is CATSDFGGGRTNEQFF. As DNA, the CDR3 is TGTGCCACCAGTGATTTTGGTGGCGGGAGAACCAATGAGCAGTTCTTC.

This chain joins TRBV10-3 and TRBJ2-5, with 14 bases fitting TRBD2. Germline V CDR1 and CDR2: ENHRY, SYGVKD. This CDR3 has 14 amino acids. V lost 10 bases, J lost 5 bases, and 6 bases stayed unmatched. The CDR3 loop reads CATGTSGSAETQYF. In DNA, the CDR3 is TGTGCCACCGGGACTAGCGGGAGCGCCGAGACCCAGTACTTC.

The rearrangement joins TRBV3-1 to TRBJ2-6, with TRBD2 matching over 7 bases. The CDR3 totals 15 residues. Germline values: CDR1 LGHDT, CDR2 YNNKEL (reference sequence). V was clipped by 1 base and J by 4 bases; unmatched bases: 1. This CDR3 reads CASSQAGGGANVLTF. Written as DNA, the CDR3 is TGTGCCAGCAGCCAAGCCGGGGGGGGGGCCAACGTCCTGACTTTC.

This clonotype was seen at least ten times. The chain uses TRBV25-1 and TRBJ2-7, with no clear D. Germline V gene sequence: CDR1 MGHDK, CDR2 SYGVNS. This CDR3 is 11 amino acids long. Trimming stripped 4 bases from V and 6 bases from J, with 7 bases between. Here the CDR3 reads CASSGGTEQYF. CDR3 nucleotide sequence: TGTGCCAGCAGTGGGGGTACCGAGCAGTACTTC.

The chain carries TRBV20-1 and TRBJ2-1; TRBD2 matches 7 bases. Germline V gene lookup returns CDR1 DFQATT and CDR2 SNEGSKA (reference sequence). V lost 0 bases to trimming and J lost 13 bases; unmatched junction nucleotides: 3. This CDR3 is built from 11 residues. CDR3 DNA sequence: TGCAGTGCTAGAGATCTAGCGGTACAGTTCTTC. This gives the protein CSARDLAVQFF.